This T cell receptor (beta chain) emerged from a study of beta chain features in type 1 diabetes. Trimming left V 0 bases short and J 9 bases short, with 7 bases between. Per the germline V gene, CDR1 is SGDLS and CDR2 is YYNGEE. This CDR3 has 12 residues. This clone was observed once. Averaging about 0.12 L, one heparinised blood draw came from each individual donor. Populations obtained by sorting all exceeded 98% purity. Every isolated RNA sample was fully reverse transcribed, so sequencing captured expressed TCRB transcripts. Assay: immunoSEQ multiplex PCR; the TCRdb copy retains only in-frame clones and omits some. In the table there are nearly 250,000 clones, roughly 70% of which are singletons.

The TCR sequence derives from a man aged 30 to 45 in good health. Specimen: naive CD4+ T cells from blood. This chain joins TRBV9 and TRBJ2-1; D not resolved. The DNA for the CDR3 is TGTGCCAGCAGCGTAGATTTGCTTGAGCAGTTCTTC. Residues: CASSVDLLEQFF.